The 9 T cell receptor beta chains listed next were all sequenced from one sample in a study of shared clonotypes between healthy human individuals. Assay used: immunoSEQ multiplex PCR; TCRdb lists only in-frame clones, some missing. The sample consists of 490,000 or so clones, 76% of them appearing once. The specimen sequenced was PBMCs. These TCRs come from a middle-aged woman in good health. Some clones in this sample may be carry-over from other donors' samples.

This chain links TRBV30 with TRBJ1-3; D is possibly TRBD1 (5 bases). The ends were cut back, 0 bases at V and 1 base at J, with 7 bases in the middle. The CDR3 is made up of 14 amino acids. The germline V gene encodes CDR1 GTSNPN and CDR2 SVGIG (reference sequence). CDR3 DNA: TGTGCCTGGAGTGTTGAGGGGTCTGGAAACACCATATATTTT. This encodes CAWSVEGSGNTIYF.

The V gene is TRBV11-2, the J gene TRBJ2-3; 10 bases line up with TRBD2. After removal of 5 bases from V and 2 bases from J, the junction contained 4 bases not matched to a gene. Germline values: CDR1 SGHAT, CDR2 FQNNGV. The length of the CDR3 is 15 residues. The CDR3 sequence: CASSPLAGPTDTQYF. CDR3 in DNA: TGTGCCAGCAGCCCACTAGCGGGACCCACAGATACGCAGTATTTT.

A word on this clone: A much larger clone lies a single base off, so this may be a read error. This chain joins TRBV4-2 and TRBJ1-3, with TRBD1 matching over 9 bases. Germline loops: CDR1 LGHNA, CDR2 YNFKEQ. The length of the CDR3 is 16 residues. V was pared by 5 bases and J by 0 bases, with 5 bases of the junction left unmatched. CDR3 DNA sequence: TGTGCCAGCAGCAGGTGGGGACAGGGCTCTGGAAACACCATATATTTT. It is translated as CASSRWGQGSGNTIYF.

J is TRBJ1-5 and V is TRBV15; TRBD1 might be the D (5 bases). The CDR3 spans 14 residues. Germline CDR1 LNHNV, CDR2 YYDKDF (reference sequence). The ends were cut back, 1 base at V and 5 bases at J, with 9 bases in the middle. The CDR3 here is CATSRALQDQPQHF. CDR3 bases: TGTGCCACCAGCAGAGCCTTACAGGATCAGCCCCAGCATTTT.

The V gene is TRBV30, the J gene TRBJ2-7; 9 nucleotides align to TRBD1. The CDR3 runs 15 residues. Germline V CDR1 and CDR2: GTSNPN, SVGIG (reference sequence). After removal of 0 bases from V and 5 bases from J, the junction contained 8 bases not matched to a gene. The DNA for the CDR3 is TGTGCCTGGAGTGTAGCGACAGGGGGGGTCCACGAGCAGTACTTC. It is translated as CAWSVATGGVHEQYF.

The chain employs TRBV9 and TRBJ1-3; 8 bases line up with TRBD1. The germline gives CDR1 SGDLS, CDR2 YYNGEE. Trimming removed 4 bases from V and 0 bases from J; junction bases left unmatched: 9. The CDR3 covers 17 residues. CDR3 nucleotides: TGTGCCAGCAGCCCCAGAGGCGACAGGGGCTCTGGAAACACCATATATTTT. Its translation: CASSPRGDRGSGNTIYF.

The count of this clone is one. A much larger clone lies one base from this, so it may be a read error. The chain couples TRBV5-1 to TRBJ2-7, with 8 nucleotides matching TRBD2. Germline CDR1 is SGHRS and CDR2 is YFSETQ. This CDR3 spans 15 amino acids. V lost 4 bases, J lost 0 bases, and 6 bases stayed unmatched. The CDR3 DNA sequence: TGCGCCAGCAGCCCGACTAGCGCGAGCTCCTACGAGCAGTACTTC. It codes for CASSPTSASSYEQYF.

The CDR3 DNA sequence: TGTGCCAGCACCCCGGGGGGCTCTGGAAACACCATATATTTT. It encodes CASTPGGSGNTIYF. The chain links TRBV28 to TRBJ1-3; TRBD1 might be the D (5 bases). Trimming shortened V by 7 bases and J by 0 bases, and 10 bases separated the two germline ends. CDR1 is MDHEN, CDR2 SYDVKM, per germline. This CDR3 is 14 amino acids long.

This clone was recorded a few times. The chain links TRBV7-9 to TRBJ1-1; TRBD1 is a possible D gene (5 bases). With 4 bases removed from V and 1 base from J, the gap between germline ends came to 7 bases. This CDR3 is built from 13 residues. Germline V gene sequence: CDR1 SEHNR, CDR2 FQNEAQ (reference sequence). The CDR3 spells CASSYQGNTEAFF. In DNA form, the CDR3 reads TGTGCCAGCAGCTACCAGGGGAACACTGAAGCTTTCTTT.